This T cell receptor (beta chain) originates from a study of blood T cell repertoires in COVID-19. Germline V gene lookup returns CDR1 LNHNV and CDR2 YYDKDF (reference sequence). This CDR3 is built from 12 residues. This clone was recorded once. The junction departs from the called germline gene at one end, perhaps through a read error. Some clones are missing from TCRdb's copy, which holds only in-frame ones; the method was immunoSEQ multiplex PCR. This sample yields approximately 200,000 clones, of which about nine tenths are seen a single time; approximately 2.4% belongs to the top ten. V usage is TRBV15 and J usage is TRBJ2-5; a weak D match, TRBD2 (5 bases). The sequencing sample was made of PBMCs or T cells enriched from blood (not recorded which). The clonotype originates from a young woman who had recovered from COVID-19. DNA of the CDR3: TGTGCCGCCAGGCGGGACCAAGAGACCCAGTACTTC. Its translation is CAARRDQETQYF. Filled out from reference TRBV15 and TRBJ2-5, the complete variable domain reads DAMVIQNPRYQVTQFGKPVTLSCSQTLNHNVMYWYQQKSSQAPKLLFHYYDKDFNNEADTPDNFQSRRPNTSFCFLDIRSPGLGDTAMYLCAARRDQETQYFGPGTRLLVL.